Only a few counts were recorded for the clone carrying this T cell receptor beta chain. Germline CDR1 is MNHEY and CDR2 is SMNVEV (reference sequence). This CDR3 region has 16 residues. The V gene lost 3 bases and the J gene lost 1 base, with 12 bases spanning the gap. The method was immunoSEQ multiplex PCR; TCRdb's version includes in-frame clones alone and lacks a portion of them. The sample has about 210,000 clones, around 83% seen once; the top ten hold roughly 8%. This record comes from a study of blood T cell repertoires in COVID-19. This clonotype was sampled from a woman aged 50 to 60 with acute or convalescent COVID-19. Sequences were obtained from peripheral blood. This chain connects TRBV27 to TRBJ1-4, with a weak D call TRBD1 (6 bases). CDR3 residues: CASSLSQQGTNEKLFF. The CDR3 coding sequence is TGTGCCAGCAGTTTGTCACAACAGGGAACTAATGAAAAACTGTTTTTT.